The clone carrying this T cell receptor beta chain was found many times. The antigen is undetermined. This entry belongs to a study of T cell repertoires in cytomegalovirus infection. Study-level findings and limits: Totalled public TCR beta family frequency picked out people who carried CMV plus the relevant HLA. HLA-C-restricted CMV clonotypes gave the most frequent clonotype in two of eight donors.

Between the trimmed V and J ends, which lost 5 bases and 4 bases, there was a span of 9 bases. This CDR3 spans 13 amino acids. From germline, CDR1 is SGHTA and CDR2 FQGNSA. MiXCR was run by TCRdb on the reads, yielding one entry per CDR3 protein. The sample lists 150,000 to 200,000 distinct CDR3 sequences, around 15% occurring once. The rearrangement joins TRBV7-2 to TRBJ1-5; D is unresolved. Sequencing was done on a sample of PBMCs. The origin of this receptor is a human donor in good health (CMV status not recorded). Some clones in this sample may be carry-over from other donors' samples. CDR3 amino acids: CASSDGRNQPQHF. The CDR3 nucleotides read TGTGCCAGCAGCGACGGGAGAAATCAGCCCCAGCATTTT.